What follows describes a single T cell receptor beta chain. Its antigen remains unidentified. CDR3 size: 17 residues. Germline CDR1 SGHRS, CDR2 YFSETQ. V was clipped by 4 bases and J by 4 bases; unmatched bases: 12. The data belong to a study of cytomegalovirus exposure and HLA in healthy donors. The study, taken as a whole, reports: In a later analysis, TCR beta V- and J-gene trimming was associated with a missense DCLRE1C variant. Most TCR beta V segments were productive about 90% or about 30% of the time in an earlier analysis.

Healthy bone marrow donors formed the donor group. The study ran its PCR with 60 Vbeta and 13 Jbeta primers. Profiled with immunoSEQ multiplex PCR; TCRdb holds only in-frame clones, not every one. Of approximately 170,000 clones detected, roughly 80% appear once; the ten largest clones hold 0.7% to 0.95%. Sequencing was carried out using PBMCs. The sequence was obtained from a woman in her late teens or twenties in good health and CMV-seronegative. This chain links TRBV5-1 with TRBJ1-3, with TRBD1 matching 9 bases. This CDR3 is CASSVRPGTGTGNTIYF. The CDR3 DNA follows: TGCGCCAGCAGCGTCCGCCCCGGGACAGGGACAGGAAACACCATATATTTT.